This T cell receptor (beta chain) was retrieved from a study of blood T cell repertoires in COVID-19. On the study more broadly: The study drew acute and convalescent COVID-19 samples from the United States, Italy and Spain. T cells, B-cell-depleted T cells, or PBMCs provided the cDNA or gDNA that served as material.

Only in-frame clones appear in the TCRdb table, and some are missing; sequencing was by immunoSEQ multiplex PCR. The table lists fewer than 120,000 clones, around four fifths of them singletons, with about 15% in the top ten. The source is a woman in her fifties or sixties with acute or convalescent COVID-19. The sample comprised peripheral blood.

CDR3 sequence (DNA): TGCGCCAGCAGCCCCCGGGACAGGAACACAGATACGCAGTATTTT. Protein sequence: CASSPRDRNTDTQYF. This chain uses TRBV4-1 with TRBJ2-3; 8 positions agree with TRBD1. Trimming took 4 bases from V and 2 from J; bases not matched to a gene: 5. The germline gives CDR1 MGHRA, CDR2 YSYEKL. This CDR3 comprises 15 residues.